This T cell receptor beta chain was sequenced during a study of blood T cell repertoires in COVID-19. Whole-study context: Samples representing acute and convalescent COVID-19 were sourced from the United States, Italy and Spain. Nucleic acid was either cDNA or gDNA, and it came from T cells, B-cell-depleted T cells, or PBMCs.

Method: immunoSEQ multiplex PCR; TCRdb's copy keeps in-frame clones and lacks some. The sample lists about 100,000 clones, 85% to 90% occurring once. The CDR3 contains 16 residues. Trimming took off 4 bases at V and 7 bases at J, with 20 bases between the two ends. Germline V gene lookup returns CDR1 MNHEY and CDR2 SVGEGT. The chain recombines TRBV6-2 or TRBV6-3 with TRBJ2-1; D is perhaps TRBD2 (5 bases). The TCR originated in a human donor in a cohort sampled during active COVID-19. The material sequenced was peripheral blood. This chain's CDR3 is CASSLRRAGLPNEQFF. The CDR3 DNA is TGTGCCAGCAGTTTACGCCGGGCAGGACTTCCTAATGAGCAGTTCTTC.